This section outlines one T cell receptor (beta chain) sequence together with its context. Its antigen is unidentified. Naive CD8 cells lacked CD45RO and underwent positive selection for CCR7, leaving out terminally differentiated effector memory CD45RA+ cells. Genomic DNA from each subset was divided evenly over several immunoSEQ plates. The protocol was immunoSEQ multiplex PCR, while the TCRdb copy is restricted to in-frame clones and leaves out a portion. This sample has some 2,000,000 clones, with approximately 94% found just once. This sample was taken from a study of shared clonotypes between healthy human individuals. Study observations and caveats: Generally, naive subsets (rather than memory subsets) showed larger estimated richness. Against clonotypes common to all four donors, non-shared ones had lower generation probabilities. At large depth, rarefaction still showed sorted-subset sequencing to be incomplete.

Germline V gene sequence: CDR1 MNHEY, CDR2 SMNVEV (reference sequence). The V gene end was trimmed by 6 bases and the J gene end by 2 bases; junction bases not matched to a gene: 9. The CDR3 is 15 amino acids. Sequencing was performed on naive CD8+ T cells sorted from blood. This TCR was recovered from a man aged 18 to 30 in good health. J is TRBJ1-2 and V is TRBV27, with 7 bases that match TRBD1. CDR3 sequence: CASRHTGDQNYGYTF. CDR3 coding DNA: TGTGCCAGCAGACATACAGGGGACCAAAACTATGGCTACACCTTC.